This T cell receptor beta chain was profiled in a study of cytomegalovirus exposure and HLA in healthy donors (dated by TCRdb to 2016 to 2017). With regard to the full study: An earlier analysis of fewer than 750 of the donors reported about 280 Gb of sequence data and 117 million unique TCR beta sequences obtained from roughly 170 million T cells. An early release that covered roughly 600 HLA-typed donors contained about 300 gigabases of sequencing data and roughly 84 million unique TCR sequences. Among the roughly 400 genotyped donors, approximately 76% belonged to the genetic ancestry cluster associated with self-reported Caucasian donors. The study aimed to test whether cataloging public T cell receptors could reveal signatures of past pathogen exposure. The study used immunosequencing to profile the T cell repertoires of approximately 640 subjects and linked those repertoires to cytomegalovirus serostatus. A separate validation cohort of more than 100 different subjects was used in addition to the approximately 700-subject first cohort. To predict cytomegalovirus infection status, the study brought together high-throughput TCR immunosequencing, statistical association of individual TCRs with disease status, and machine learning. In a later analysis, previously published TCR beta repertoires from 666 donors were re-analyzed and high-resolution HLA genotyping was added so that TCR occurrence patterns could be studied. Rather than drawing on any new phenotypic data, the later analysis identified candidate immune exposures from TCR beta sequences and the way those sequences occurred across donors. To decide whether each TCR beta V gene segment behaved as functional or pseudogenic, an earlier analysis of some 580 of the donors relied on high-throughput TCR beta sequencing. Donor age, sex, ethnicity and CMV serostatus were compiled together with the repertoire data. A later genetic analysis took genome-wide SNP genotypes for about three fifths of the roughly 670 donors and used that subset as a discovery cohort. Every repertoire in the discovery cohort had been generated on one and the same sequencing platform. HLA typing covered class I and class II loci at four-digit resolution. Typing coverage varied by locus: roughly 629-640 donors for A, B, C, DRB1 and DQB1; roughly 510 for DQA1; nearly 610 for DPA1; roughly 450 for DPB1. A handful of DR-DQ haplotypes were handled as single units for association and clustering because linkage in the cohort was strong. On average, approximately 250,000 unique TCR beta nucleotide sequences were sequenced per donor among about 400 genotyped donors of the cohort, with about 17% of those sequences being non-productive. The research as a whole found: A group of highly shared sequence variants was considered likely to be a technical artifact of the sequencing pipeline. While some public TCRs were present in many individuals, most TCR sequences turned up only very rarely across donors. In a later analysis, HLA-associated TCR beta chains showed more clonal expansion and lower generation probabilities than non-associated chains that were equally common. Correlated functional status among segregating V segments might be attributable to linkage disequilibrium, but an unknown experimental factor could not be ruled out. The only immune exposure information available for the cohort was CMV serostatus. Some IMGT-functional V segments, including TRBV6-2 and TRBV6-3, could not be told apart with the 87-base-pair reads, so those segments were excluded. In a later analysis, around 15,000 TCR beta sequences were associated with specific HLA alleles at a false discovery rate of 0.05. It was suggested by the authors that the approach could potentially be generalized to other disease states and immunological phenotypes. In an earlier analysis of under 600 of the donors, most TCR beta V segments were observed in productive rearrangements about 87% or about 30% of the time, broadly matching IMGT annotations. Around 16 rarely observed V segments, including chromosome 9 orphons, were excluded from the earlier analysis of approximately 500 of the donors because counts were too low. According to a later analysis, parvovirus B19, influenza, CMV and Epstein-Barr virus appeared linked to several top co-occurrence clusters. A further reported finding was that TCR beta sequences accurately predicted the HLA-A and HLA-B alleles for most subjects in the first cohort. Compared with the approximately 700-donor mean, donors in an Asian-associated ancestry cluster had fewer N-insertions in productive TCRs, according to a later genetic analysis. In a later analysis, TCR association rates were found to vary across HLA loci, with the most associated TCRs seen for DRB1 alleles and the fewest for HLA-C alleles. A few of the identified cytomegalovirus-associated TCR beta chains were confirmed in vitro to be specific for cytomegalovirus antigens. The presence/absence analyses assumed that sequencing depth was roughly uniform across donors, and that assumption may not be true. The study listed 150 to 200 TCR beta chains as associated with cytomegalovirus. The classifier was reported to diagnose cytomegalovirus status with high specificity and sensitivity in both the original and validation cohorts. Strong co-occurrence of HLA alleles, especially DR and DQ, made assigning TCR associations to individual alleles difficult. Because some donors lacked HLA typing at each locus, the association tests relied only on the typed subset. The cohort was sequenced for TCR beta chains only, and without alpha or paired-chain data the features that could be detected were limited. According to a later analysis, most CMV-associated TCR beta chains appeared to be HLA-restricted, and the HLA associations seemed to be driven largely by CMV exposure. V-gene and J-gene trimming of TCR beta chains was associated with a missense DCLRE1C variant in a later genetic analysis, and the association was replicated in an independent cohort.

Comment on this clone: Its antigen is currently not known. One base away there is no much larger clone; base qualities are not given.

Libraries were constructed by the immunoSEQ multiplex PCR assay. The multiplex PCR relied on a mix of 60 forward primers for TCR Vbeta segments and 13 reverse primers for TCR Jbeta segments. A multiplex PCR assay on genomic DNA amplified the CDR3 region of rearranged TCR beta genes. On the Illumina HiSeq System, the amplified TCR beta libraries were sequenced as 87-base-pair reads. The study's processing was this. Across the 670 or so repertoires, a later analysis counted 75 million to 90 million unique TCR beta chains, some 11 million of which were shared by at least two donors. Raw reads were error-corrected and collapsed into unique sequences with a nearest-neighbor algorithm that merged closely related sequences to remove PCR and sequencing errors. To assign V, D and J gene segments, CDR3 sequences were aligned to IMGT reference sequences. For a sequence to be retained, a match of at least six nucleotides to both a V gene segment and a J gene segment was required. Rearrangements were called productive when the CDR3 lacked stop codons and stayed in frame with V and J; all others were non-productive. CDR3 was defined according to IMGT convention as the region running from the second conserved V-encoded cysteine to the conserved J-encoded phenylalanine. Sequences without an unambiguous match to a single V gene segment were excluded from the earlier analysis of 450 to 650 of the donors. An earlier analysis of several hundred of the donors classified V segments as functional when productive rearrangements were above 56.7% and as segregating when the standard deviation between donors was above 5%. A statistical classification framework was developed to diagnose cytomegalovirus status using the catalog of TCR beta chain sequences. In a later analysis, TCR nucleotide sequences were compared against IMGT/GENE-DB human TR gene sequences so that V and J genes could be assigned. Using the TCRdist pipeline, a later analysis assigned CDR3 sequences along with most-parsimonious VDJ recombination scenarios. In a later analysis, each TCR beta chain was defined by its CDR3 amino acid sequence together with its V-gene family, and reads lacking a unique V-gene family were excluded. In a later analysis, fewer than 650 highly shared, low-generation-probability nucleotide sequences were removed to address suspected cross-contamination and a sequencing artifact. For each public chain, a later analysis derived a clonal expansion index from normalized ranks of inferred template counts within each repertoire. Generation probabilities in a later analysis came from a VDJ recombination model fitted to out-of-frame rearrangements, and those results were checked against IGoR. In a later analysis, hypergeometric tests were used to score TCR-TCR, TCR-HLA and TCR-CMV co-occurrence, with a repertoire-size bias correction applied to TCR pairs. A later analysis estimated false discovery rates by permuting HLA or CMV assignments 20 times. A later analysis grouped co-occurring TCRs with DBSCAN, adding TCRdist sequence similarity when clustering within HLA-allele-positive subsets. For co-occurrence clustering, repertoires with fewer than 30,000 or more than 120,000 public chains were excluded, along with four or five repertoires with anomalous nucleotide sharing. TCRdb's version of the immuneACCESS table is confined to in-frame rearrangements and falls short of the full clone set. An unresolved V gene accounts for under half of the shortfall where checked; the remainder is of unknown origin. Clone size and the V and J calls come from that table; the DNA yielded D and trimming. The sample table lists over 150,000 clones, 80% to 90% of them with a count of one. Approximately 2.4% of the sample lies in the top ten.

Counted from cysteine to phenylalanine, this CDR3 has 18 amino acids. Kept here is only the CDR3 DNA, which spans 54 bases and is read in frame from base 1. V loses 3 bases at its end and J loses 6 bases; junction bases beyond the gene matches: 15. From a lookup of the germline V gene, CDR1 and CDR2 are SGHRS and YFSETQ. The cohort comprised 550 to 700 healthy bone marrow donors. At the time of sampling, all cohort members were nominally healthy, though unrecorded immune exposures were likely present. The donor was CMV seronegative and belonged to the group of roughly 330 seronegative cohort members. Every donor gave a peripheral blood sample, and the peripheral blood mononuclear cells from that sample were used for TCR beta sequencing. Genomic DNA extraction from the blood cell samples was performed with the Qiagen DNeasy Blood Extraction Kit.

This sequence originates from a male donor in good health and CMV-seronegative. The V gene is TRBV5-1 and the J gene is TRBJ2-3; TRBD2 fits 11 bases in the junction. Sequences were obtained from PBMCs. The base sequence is TGCGCCAGCAGCTCGGTCGGGGTGACTAGCGGGAAAAAGGATACGCAGTATTTT. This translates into CASSSVGVTSGKKDTQYF. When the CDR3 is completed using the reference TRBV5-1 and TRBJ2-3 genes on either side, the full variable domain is KAGVTQTPRYLIKTRGQQVTLSCSPISGHRSVSWYQQTPGQGLQFLFEYFSETQRNKGNFPGRFSGRQFSNSRSEMNVSTLELGDSALYLCASSSVGVTSGKKDTQYFGPGTRLTVL.